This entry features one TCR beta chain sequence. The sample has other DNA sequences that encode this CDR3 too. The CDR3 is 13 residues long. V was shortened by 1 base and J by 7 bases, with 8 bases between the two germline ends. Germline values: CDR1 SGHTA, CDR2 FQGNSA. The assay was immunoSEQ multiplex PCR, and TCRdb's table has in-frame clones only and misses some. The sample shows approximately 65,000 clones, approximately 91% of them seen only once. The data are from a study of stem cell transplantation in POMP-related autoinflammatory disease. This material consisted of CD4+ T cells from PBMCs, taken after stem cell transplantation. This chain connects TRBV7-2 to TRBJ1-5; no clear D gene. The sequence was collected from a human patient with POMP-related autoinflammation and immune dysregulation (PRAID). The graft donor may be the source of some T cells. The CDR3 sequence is CASSLVGYQPQHF. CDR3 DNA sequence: TGTGCCAGCAGCTTAGTTGGCTACCAGCCCCAGCATTTT.